This TCR beta chain was sequenced for a study of T cell changes during pregnancy in multiple sclerosis. Method: immunoSEQ multiplex PCR; TCRdb's copy keeps in-frame clones and lacks some. In the table there are more than 15,000 clones, 88% of which are singletons. The receptor was derived from a female donor in good health, enrolled as a control in a pregnancy study. This specimen consisted of CD4+ T cells from peripheral blood mononuclear cells, obtained in the first trimester of pregnancy.

CDR3 nucleotides: TGTGCCAGCATCGGACTTCCGAACTCCTACGAGCAGTACTTC. Translation: CASIGLPNSYEQYF. The rearrangement joins TRBV6-5 to TRBJ2-7; TRBD2 might be the D (5 bases). Germline V gene data show CDR1 as MNHEY and CDR2 as SVGAGI. With 7 bases removed from V and 0 bases from J, the gap between germline ends came to 13 bases. The CDR3 is 14 residues long.